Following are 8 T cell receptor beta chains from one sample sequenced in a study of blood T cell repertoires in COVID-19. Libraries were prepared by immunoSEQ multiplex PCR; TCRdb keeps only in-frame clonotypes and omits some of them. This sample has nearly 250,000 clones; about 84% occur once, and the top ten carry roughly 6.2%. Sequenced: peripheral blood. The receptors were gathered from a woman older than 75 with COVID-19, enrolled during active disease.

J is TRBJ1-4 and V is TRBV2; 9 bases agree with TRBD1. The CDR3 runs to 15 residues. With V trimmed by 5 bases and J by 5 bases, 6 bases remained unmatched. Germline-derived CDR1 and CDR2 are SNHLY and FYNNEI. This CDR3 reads CASSPGGTGNEKLFF. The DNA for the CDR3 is TGTGCCAGCAGTCCGGGCGGGACAGGGAATGAAAAACTGTTTTTT. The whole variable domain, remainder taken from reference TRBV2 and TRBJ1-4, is EPEVTQTPSHQVTQMGQEVILRCVPISNHLYFYWYRQILGQKVEFLVSFYNNEISEKSEIFDDQFSVERPDGSNFTLKIRSTKLEDSAMYFCASSPGGTGNEKLFFGSGTQLSVL.

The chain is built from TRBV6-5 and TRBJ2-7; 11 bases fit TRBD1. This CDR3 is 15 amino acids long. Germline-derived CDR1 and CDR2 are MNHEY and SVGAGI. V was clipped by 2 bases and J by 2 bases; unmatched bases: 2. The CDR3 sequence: CASSYRGQGAYEQYF. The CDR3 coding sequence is TGTGCCAGCAGTTACCGGGGACAGGGGGCCTACGAGCAGTACTTC.

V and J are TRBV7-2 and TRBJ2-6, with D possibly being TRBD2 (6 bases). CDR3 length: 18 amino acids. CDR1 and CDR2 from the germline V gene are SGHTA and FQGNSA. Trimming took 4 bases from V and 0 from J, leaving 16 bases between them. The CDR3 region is CASSSSGLLSSGANVLTF. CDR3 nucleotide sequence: TGTGCCAGCAGCTCCTCGGGACTCCTGAGCTCTGGGGCCAACGTCCTGACTTTC.

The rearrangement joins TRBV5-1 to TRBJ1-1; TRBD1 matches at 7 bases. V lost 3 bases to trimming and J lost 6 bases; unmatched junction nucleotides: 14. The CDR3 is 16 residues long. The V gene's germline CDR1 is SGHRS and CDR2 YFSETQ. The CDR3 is CASSSDTDRATAEAFF. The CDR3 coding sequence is TGCGCCAGCAGCTCCGATACTGACAGGGCGACGGCTGAAGCTTTCTTT.

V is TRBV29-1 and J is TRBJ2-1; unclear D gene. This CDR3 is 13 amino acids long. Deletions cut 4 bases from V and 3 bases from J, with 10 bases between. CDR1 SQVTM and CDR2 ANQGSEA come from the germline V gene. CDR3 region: CSVAGLDYNEQFF. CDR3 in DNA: TGCAGCGTTGCGGGTCTCGACTACAATGAGCAGTTCTTC.

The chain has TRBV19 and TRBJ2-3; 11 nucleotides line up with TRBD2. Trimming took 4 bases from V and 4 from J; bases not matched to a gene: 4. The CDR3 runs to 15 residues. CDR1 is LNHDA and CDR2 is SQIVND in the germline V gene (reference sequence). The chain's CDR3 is CASSKLAGGADTQYF. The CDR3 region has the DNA TGTGCCAGTAGTAAGCTAGCGGGGGGAGCAGATACGCAGTATTTT.

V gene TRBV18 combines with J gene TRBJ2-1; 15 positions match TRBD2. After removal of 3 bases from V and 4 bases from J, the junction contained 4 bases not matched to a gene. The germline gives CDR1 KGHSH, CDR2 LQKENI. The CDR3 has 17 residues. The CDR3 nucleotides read TGTGCCAGCTCACCCTGGACTAGCGGGGGGGGATACAATGAGCAGTTCTTC. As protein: CASSPWTSGGGYNEQFF.

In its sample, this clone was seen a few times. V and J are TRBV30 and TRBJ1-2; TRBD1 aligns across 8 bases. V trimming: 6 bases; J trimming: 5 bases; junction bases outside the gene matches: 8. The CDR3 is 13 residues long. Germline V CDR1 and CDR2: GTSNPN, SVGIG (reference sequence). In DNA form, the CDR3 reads TGTGCCTGTAAGCGGCAGGGGGCTTATGGCTACACCTTC. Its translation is CACKRQGAYGYTF.